Following are 14 T cell receptor beta chains from one sample sequenced in a study of OX40 agonist ivuxolimab in advanced cancers. TCRdb's copy holds only in-frame clones and misses some; the assay was immunoSEQ multiplex PCR. The sample contains about 44,000 clones, about 95% of which appear only once. The specimen was CD4+ or CD8+ T cells sorted from blood, collected in a trial of the OX40 agonist ivuxolimab. The receptor set was obtained from an adult with an advanced solid tumor such as melanoma, head and neck, liver or kidney cancer.

This sequence joins TRBV9 and TRBJ2-3; 12 bases map to TRBD2. CDR3 length: 18 residues. Germline assignment: CDR1 SGDLS and CDR2 YYNGEE. J was trimmed by 0 bases and V by 0 bases; bases with no gene match: 5. Here the CDR3 DNA reads TGTGCCAGCAGCGTAGCTCCACTAGCGGGAGGAAGCACAGATACGCAGTATTTT. Amino acid sequence: CASSVAPLAGGSTDTQYF.

The sample holds one count of this clone. This sequence joins TRBV2 and TRBJ2-1; 12 bases agree with TRBD2. Germline CDR1 and CDR2: SNHLY and FYNNEI. There are 15 residues in the CDR3. V lost 7 bases to trimming and J lost 1 base; unmatched junction nucleotides: 2. The CDR3: CASNGLAGSYNEQFF. CDR3 nucleotide sequence: TGTGCCAGCAACGGACTAGCGGGATCCTACAATGAGCAGTTCTTC.

For the CDR3, the DNA is TGTGCCAGCAGTGTGGACAGGGTCACAGATACGCAGTATTTT. Amino acid sequence: CASSVDRVTDTQYF. This rearrangement joins TRBV28 to TRBJ2-3; the match to TRBD1 covers 8 bases. The V gene end was trimmed by 5 bases and the J gene end by 2 bases; junction bases not matched to a gene: 3. This CDR3 comprises 14 residues. The germline gives CDR1 MDHEN, CDR2 SYDVKM.

The V gene is TRBV5-6, the J gene TRBJ2-7; no firm D call. This CDR3 is 11 amino acids long. Germline CDR1 reads SGHDT; CDR2 reads YYEEEE. V was trimmed by 4 bases and J by 7 bases, leaving 9 bases between them. CDR3 bases: TGTGCCAGCAGCGCAGGATGGGAGCAGTACTTC. Translating gives CASSAGWEQYF.

The chain is built from TRBV5-6 and TRBJ1-5; possibly TRBD1 for D (6 bases). The CDR3 runs to 13 residues. With 4 bases removed from V and 4 bases from J, the gap between germline ends came to 9 bases. CDR1 and CDR2 from the germline V gene are SGHDT and YYEEEE. CDR3 coding DNA: TGTGCCAGCAGCGGGACAAATAATCAGCCCCAGCATTTT. Its translation: CASSGTNNQPQHF.

The gene calls are TRBV19 and TRBJ1-3; D gene unclear. The CDR3 is 17 amino acids. Trimming took 4 bases from V and 0 from J, leaving 16 bases between them. Germline V lookup: CDR1 LNHDA, CDR2 SQIVND (reference sequence). The CDR3 protein is CASSTNRGGDSGNTIYF. CDR3 DNA sequence: TGTGCCAGTAGTACGAACCGAGGTGGGGACTCTGGAAACACCATATATTTT.

This chain uses TRBV11-1 with TRBJ1-1; the D gene is possibly TRBD1 (6 bases). The CDR3 totals 15 residues. Trimming pared 6 bases from V and 2 bases from J, leaving 16 bases between. CDR1 is SGHAT, CDR2 FQDESV, per germline (reference sequence). The CDR3 is CASSPYDRYNTEAFF. As DNA, the CDR3 is TGTGCCAGCAGTCCTTATGACAGGTACAACACTGAAGCTTTCTTT. Drawing the rest from reference TRBV11-1 and TRBJ1-1, the complete variable domain is EAEVAQSPRYKITEKSQAVAFWCDPISGHATLYWYRQILGQGPELLVQFQDESVVDDSQLPKDRFSAERLKGVDSTLKIQPAELGDSAMYLCASSPYDRYNTEAFFGQGTRLTVV.

The rearrangement uses TRBV9 and TRBJ1-2; 8 nucleotides align to TRBD1. CDR1 is SGDLS, CDR2 YYNGEE, per germline. V lost 4 bases, J lost 1 base, and 9 bases stayed unmatched. This CDR3 spans 16 amino acids. CDR3 nucleotides: TGTGCCAGCAGCCCAGAGGGACAGGCCTTTAACTATGGCTACACCTTC. Its protein product is CASSPEGQAFNYGYTF. Full variable domain (outside the CDR3, taken from reference TRBV9 and TRBJ1-2): DSGVTQTPKHLITATGQRVTLRCSPRSGDLSVYWYQQSLDQGLQFLIQYYNGEERAKGNILERFSAQQFPDLHSELNLSSLELGDSALYFCASSPEGQAFNYGYTFGSGTRLTVV.

This clone was seen only once. The J gene is TRBJ2-1, the V gene TRBV4-3; D possibly corresponds to TRBD2 (7 bases). Germline lookup yields CDR1 LGHNA and CDR2 YSLEER. The CDR3 spans 17 residues. V dropped 4 bases and J dropped 8 bases, with 24 bases sitting between them. The CDR3 DNA reads as TGCGCCAGCAGCCCACGGGGAGGGACACTCCCCGTGGATGAGCAGTTCTTC. As protein: CASSPRGGTLPVDEQFF.

This sequence joins TRBV27 and TRBJ2-3; D ambiguous. From germline, CDR1 is MNHEY and CDR2 SMNVEV (reference sequence). The CDR3 totals 15 residues. V lost 5 bases, J lost 2 bases, and 14 bases lay in between. CDR3 amino acids: CASSRSAIYTDTQYF. For the CDR3, the DNA is TGTGCCAGCAGTCGGTCCGCAATCTACACAGATACGCAGTATTTT.

This CDR3 is CASSPGTSGRYEQYF. As DNA, the CDR3 is TGTGCCAGCAGTCCAGGGACTAGCGGGAGGTACGAGCAGTACTTC. V is TRBV27 and J is TRBJ2-7; 15 bases fit TRBD2. Trimming at V came to 5 bases and at J to 4 bases, leaving 3 bases not matched to a gene. CDR1 is MNHEY, CDR2 SMNVEV, per germline (reference sequence). This CDR3 contains 15 residues.

This clone was seen a few times. This chain joins TRBV5-1 and TRBJ1-2, with no clear D. V lost 3 bases and J 8 bases, leaving 8 bases between the germline ends. This CDR3 region has 11 residues. Germline assignment: CDR1 SGHRS and CDR2 YFSETQ. CDR3 in amino acids: CASSSGGGYTF. CDR3 nucleotides: TGCGCCAGCAGCTCCGGAGGGGGCTACACCTTC.

Only a few counts were recorded for this clone. The chain carries TRBV5-6 and TRBJ2-7; weak D call: TRBD1 (5 bases). Trimming removed 4 bases at V and 3 bases at J, with 11 bases between. Looked up from germline, CDR1 is SGHDT and CDR2 is YYEEEE. The CDR3 is 13 amino acids. The CDR3 is CASSVHRYYEQYF. CDR3 nucleotide sequence: TGTGCCAGCAGCGTACACAGGTACTACGAGCAGTACTTC.

Notes on this clone: This specimen includes other DNA sequences encoding the same CDR3. This chain uses TRBV28 with TRBJ2-3; 9 bases agree with TRBD2. Germline V CDR1 and CDR2: MDHEN, SYDVKM. Trimming cost V 3 bases and J 3 bases; bases outside gene matches: 1. The CDR3 length is 14 residues. CDR3 coding DNA: TGTGCCAGCAGTTTCCTAGCGGGAACAGATACGCAGTATTTT. This encodes CASSFLAGTDTQYF.